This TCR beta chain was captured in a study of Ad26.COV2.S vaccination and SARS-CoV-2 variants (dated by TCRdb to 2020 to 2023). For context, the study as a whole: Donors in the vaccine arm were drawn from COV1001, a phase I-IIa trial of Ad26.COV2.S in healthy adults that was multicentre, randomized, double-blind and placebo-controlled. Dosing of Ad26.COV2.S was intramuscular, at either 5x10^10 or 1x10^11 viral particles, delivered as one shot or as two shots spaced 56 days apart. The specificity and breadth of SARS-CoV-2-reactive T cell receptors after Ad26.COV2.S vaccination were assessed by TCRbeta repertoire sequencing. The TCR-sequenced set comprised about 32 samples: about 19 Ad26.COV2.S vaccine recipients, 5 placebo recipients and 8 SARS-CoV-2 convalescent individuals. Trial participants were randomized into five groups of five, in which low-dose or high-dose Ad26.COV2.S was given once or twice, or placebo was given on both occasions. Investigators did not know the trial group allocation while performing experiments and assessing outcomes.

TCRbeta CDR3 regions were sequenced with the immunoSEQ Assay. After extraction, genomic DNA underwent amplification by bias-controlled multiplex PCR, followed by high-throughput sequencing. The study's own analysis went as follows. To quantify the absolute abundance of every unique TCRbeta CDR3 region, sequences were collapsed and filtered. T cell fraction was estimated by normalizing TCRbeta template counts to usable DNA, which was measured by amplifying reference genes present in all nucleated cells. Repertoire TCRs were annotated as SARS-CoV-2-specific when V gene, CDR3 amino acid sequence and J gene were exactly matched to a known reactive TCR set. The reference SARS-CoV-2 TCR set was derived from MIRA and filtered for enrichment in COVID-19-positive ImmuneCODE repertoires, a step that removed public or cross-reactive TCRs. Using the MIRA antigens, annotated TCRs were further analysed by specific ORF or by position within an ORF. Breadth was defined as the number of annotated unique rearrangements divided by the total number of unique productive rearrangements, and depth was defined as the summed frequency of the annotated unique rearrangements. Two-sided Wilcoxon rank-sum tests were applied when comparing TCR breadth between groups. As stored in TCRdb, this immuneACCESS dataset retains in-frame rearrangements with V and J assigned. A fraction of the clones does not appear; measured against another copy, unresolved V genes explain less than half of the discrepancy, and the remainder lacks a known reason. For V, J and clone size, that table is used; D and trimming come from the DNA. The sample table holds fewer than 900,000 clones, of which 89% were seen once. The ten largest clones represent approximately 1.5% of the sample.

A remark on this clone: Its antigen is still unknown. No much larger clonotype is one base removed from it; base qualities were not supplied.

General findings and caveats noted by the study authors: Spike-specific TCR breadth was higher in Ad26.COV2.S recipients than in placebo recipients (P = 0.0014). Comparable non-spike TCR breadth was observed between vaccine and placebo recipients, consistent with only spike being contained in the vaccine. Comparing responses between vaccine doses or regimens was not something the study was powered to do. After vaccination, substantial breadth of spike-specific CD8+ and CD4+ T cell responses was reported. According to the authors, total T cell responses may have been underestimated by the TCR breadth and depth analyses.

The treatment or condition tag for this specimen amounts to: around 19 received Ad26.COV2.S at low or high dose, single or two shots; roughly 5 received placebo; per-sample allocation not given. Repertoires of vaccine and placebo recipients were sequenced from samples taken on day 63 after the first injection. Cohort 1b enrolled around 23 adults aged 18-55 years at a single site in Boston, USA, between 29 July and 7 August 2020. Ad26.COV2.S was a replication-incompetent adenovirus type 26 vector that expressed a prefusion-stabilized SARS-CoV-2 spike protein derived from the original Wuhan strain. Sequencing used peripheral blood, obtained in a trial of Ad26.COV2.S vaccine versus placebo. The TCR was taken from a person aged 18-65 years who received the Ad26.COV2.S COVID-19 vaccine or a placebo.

The DNA sequence reads TGTGCCAGCAGTGCTGAGACACATGAGCAGTTCTTC. It encodes CASSAETHEQFF. The V and J segments used are TRBV2 and TRBJ2-1, with the D gene not clear enough to name. CDR1 and CDR2, per the germline V gene, are SNHLY and FYNNEI. Spanning cysteine to phenylalanine, the CDR3 consists of 12 amino acids. Solely the CDR3 DNA is kept, with 36 bases framed from the first base. Trimming takes 4 bases from V and 8 bases from J, and the germline ends sit 9 bases apart.